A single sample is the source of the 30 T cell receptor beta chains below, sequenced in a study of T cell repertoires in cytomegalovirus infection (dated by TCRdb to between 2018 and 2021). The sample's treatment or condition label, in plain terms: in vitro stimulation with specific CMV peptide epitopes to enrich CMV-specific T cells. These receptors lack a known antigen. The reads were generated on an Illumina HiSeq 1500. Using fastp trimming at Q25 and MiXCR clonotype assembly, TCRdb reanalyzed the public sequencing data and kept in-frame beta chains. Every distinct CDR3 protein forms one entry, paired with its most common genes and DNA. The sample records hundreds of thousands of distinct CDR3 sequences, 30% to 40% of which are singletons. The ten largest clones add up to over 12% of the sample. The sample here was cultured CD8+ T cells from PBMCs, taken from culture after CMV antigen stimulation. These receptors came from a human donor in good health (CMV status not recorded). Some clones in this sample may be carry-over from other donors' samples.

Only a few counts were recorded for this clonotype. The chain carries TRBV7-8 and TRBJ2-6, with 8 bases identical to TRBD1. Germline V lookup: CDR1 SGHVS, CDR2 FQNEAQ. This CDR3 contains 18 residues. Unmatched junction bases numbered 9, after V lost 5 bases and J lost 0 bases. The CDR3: CASSPTGDHLSGANVLTF. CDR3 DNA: TGTGCCAGCAGCCCGACAGGGGACCATCTCTCTGGGGCCAACGTCCTGACTTTC.

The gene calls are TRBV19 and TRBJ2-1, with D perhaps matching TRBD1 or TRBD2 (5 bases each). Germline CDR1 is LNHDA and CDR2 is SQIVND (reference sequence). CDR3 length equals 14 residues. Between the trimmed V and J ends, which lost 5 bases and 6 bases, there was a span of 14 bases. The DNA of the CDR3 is TGTGCCAGTAGTGAGTGGGGACCGATCAATGAGCAGTTCTTC. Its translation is CASSEWGPINEQFF.

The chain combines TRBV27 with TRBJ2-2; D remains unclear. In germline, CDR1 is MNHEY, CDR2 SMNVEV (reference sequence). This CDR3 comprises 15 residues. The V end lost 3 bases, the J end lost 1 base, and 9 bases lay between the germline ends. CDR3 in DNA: TGTGCCAGCAGTTTGGGGTCCAAGAACACCGGGGAGCTGTTTTTT. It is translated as CASSLGSKNTGELFF.

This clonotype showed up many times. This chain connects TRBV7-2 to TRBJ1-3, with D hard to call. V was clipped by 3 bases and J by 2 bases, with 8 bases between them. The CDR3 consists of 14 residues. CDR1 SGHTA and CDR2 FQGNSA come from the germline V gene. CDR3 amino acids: CASSLDGTGNTIYF. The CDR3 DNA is TGTGCCAGCAGCTTGGACGGAACTGGAAACACCATATATTTT.

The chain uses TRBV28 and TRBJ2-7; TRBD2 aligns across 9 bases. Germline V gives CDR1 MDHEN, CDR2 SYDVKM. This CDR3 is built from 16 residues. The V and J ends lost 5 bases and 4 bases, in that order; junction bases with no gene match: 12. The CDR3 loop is CASSHPSSGADYEQYV. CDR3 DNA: TGTGCCAGCAGTCATCCATCTAGCGGGGCGGATTACGAGCAGTACGTC.

In DNA, the CDR3 is TGTGCCAGCAGGAACAGGGCCATCTCTGGAAACACCATATATTTT. Translating gives CASRNRAISGNTIYF. The V gene is TRBV6-1, the J gene TRBJ1-3; perhaps TRBD1 as D (6 bases). The CDR3 runs 15 residues. V lost 6 bases and J lost 0, with 12 bases in between. Germline CDR1 MNHNS, CDR2 SASEGT.

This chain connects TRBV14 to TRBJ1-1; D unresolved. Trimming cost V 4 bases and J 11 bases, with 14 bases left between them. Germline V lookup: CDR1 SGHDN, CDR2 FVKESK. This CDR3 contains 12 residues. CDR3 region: CASSPHPRRAFF. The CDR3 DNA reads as TGTGCCAGCAGCCCACATCCTCGGCGGGCTTTCTTT. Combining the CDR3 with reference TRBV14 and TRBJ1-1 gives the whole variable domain EAGVTQFPSHSVIEKGQTVTLRCDPISGHDNLYWYRRVMGKEIKFLLHFVKESKQDESGMPNNRFLAERTGGTYSTLKVQPAELEDSGVYFCASSPHPRRAFFGQGTRLTVV.

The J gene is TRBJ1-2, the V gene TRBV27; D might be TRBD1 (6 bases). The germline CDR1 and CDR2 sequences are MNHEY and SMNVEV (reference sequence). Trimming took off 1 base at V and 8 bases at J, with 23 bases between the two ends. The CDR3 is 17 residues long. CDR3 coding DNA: TGTGCCAGCAGTTTATATCAGGGGTCGGGGGGGCTAGGAGGCTACACCTTC. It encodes CASSLYQGSGGLGGYTF.

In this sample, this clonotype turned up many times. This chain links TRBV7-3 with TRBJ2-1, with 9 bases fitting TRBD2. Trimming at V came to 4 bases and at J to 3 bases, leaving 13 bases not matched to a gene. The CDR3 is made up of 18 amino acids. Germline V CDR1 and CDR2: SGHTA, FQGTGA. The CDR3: CASSSPTSGGGLYNEQFF. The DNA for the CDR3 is TGTGCCAGCAGCTCTCCGACTAGCGGAGGAGGGCTCTACAATGAGCAGTTCTTC.

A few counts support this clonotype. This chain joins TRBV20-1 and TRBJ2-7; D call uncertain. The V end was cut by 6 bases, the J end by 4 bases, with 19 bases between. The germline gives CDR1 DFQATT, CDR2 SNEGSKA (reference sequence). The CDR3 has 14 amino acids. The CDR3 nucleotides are TGCAGTGCAAATAACGGACGGATTCCTTACGAGCAGTACGTC. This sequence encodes CSANNGRIPYEQYV.

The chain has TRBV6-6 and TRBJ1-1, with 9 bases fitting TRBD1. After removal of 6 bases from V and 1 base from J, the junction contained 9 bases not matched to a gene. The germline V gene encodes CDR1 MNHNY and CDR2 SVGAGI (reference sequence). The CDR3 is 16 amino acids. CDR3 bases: TGTGCCAGCAGCCCTCGGACAGGGGCTGCGAACACTGAAGCTTTCTTT. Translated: CASSPRTGAANTEAFF.

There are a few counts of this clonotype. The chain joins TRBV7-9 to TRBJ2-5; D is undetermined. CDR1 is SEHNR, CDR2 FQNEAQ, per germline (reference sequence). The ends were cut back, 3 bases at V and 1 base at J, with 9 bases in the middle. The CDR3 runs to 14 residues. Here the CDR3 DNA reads TGTGCCAGCAGCTTTCAGGTCCCCCAAGAGACCCAGTACTTC. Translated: CASSFQVPQETQYF.

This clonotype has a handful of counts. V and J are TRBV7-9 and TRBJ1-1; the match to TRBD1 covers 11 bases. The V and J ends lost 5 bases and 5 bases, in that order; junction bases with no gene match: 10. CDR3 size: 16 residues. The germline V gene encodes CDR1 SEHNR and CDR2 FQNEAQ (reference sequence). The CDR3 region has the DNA TGTGCCAGCAGCCCAGGACAGGGGGCGAGGGTTACTGAAGCTTTCTTT. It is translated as CASSPGQGARVTEAFF.

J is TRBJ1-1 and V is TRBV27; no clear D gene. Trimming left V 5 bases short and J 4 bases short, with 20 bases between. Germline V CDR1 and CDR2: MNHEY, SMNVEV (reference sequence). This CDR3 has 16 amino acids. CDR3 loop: CASSINFSAAGTEAFF. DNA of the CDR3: TGTGCCAGCAGTATTAACTTCTCAGCCGCGGGCACTGAAGCTTTCTTT.

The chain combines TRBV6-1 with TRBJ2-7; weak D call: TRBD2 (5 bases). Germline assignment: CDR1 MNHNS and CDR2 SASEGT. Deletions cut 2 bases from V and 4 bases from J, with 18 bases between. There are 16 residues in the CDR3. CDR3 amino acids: CASSEYQRASGYEQYF. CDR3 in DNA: TGTGCCAGCAGTGAATATCAGAGGGCCTCTGGGTACGAGCAGTACTTC.

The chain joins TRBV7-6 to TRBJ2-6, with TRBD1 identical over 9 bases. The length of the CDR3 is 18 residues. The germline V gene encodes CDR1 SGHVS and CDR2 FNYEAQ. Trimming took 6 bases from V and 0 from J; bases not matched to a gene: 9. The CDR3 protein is CASSLGDRVGSGANVLTF. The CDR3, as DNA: TGTGCCAGCAGTCTTGGGGACAGGGTCGGCTCTGGGGCCAACGTCCTGACTTTC.

The CDR3 DNA reads as TGTGCCAGCAGTTTACCCGCCAGTGGACAGAGTCCCGTGAACACTGAAGCTTTCTTT. It is translated as CASSLPASGQSPVNTEAFF. The chain is built from TRBV27 and TRBJ1-1; D possibly corresponds to TRBD1 (6 bases). The CDR3 extends over 19 amino acids. Germline V lookup: CDR1 MNHEY, CDR2 SMNVEV (reference sequence). The V and J ends lost 2 bases and 0 bases respectively, with 22 bases between them.

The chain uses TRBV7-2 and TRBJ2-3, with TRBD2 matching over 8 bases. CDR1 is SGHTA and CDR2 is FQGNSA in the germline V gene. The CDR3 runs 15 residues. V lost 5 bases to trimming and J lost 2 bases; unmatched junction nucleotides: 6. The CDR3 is CASSEWGLDTDTQYF. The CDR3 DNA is TGTGCCAGCAGCGAATGGGGACTAGACACAGATACGCAGTATTTT.

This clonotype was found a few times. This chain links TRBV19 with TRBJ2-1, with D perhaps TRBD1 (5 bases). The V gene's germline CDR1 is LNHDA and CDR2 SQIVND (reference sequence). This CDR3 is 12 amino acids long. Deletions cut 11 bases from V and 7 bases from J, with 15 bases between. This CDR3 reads CAPKGRENEQFF. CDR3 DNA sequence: TGTGCCCCTAAGGGCAGGGAAAATGAGCAGTTCTTC.

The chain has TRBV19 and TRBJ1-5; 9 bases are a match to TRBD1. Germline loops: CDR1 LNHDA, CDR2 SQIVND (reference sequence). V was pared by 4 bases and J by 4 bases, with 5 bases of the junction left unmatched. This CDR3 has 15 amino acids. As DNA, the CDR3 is TGTGCCAGTAGTAGGACAGGGGAATCGAATCAGCCCCAGCATTTT. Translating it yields CASSRTGESNQPQHF.

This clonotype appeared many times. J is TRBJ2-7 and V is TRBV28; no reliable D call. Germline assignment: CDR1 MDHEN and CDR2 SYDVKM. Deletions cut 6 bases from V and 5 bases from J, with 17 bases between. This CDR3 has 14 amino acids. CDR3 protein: CASSSARSGHEQYV. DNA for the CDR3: TGTGCCAGCAGCTCAGCGCGGTCCGGACACGAGCAGTACGTC.

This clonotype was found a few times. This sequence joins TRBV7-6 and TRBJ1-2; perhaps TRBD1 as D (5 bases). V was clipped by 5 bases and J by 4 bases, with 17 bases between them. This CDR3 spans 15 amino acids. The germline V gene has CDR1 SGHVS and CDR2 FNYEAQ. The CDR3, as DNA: TGTGCCAGCAGCCCGGGGACTTCACCCTTCTATGGCTACACCTTC. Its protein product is CASSPGTSPFYGYTF.

In DNA form, the CDR3 reads TGTGCCAGCAGCTTTGTGAGGGGGAGCGATGAGCAGTTCTTC. Amino acid sequence: CASSFVRGSDEQFF. The chain couples TRBV7-9 to TRBJ2-1, with D perhaps TRBD1 (6 bases). The V and J ends lost 3 bases and 8 bases respectively, with 14 bases between them. The CDR3 has 14 amino acids. Germline CDR1 reads SEHNR; CDR2 reads FQNEAQ (reference sequence).

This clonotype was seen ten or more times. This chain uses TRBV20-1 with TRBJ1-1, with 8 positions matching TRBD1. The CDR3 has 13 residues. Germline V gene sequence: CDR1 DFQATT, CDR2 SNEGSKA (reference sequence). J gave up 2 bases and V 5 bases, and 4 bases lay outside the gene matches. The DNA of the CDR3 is TGCAGTGCTCTACAGGGGGGAAACACTGAAGCTTTCTTT. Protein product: CSALQGGNTEAFF.

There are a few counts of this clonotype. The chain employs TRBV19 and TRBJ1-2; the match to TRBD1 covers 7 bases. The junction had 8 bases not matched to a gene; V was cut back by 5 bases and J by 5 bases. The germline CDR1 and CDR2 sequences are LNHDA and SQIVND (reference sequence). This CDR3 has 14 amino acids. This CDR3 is CASSEFGTEYGYTF. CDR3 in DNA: TGTGCCAGTAGTGAATTCGGGACAGAGTATGGCTACACCTTC.

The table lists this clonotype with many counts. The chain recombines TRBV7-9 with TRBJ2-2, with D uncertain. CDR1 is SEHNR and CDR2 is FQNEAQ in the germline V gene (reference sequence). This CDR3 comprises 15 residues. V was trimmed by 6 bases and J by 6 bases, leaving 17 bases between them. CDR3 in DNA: TGTGCCAGCAGGAGACCCCAAACCCCCTCCGGGGAGCTGTTTTTT. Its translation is CASRRPQTPSGELFF.

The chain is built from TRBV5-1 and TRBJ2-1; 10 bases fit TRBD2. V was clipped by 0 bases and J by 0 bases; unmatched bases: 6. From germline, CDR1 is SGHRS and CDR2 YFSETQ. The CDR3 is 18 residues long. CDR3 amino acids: CASSLAASGGLSYNEQFF. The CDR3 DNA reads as TGCGCCAGCAGCTTGGCGGCTAGCGGGGGCCTCTCCTACAATGAGCAGTTCTTC.

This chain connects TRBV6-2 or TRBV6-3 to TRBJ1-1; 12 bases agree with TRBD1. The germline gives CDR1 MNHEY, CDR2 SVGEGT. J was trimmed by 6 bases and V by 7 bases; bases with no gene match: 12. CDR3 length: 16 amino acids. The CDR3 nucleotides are TGTGCCAGCATAAGTCGGGACAGGGGGCGATTAGCTGAAGCTTTCTTT. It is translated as CASISRDRGRLAEAFF.

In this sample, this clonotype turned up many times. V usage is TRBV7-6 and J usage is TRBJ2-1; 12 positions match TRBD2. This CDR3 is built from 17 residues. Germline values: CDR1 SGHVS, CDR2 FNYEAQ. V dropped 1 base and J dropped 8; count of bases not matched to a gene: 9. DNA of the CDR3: TGTGCCAGCAGCTTAGTCCCTAGCGGGGGGGTTGTCGATGAGCAGTTCTTC. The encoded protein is CASSLVPSGGVVDEQFF.

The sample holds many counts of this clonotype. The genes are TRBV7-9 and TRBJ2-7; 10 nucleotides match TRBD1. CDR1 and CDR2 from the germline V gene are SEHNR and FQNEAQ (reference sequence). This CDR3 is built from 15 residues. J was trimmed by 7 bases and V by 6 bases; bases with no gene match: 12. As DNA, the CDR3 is TGTGCCAGCAGACCCGGGACAGGGGATGGGGTGGAGCAGTACGTC. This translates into CASRPGTGDGVEQYV.